This T cell receptor (beta chain) was observed in a study of cytomegalovirus exposure and HLA in healthy donors. Vbeta (60) and Jbeta (13) primers were used in the PCR. Produced via immunoSEQ multiplex PCR; TCRdb's table is partial and in-frame only. The table includes over 130,000 clones, roughly 87% detected once. This clonotype was sampled from a woman aged 40 to 55 in good health and CMV-seronegative. The sample taken for sequencing was PBMCs.

The CDR3 DNA follows: TGTGCCAGCAGAGGAGGCAGGGGTTCCTACGAGCAGTACTTC. It translates to CASRGGRGSYEQYF. The chain uses TRBV7-8 and TRBJ2-7; D may be TRBD1 (6 bases). V was shortened by 6 bases and J by 1 base, with 13 bases between the two germline ends. The CDR3 is made up of 14 amino acids. CDR1 and CDR2 (germline): SGHVS, FQNEAQ.